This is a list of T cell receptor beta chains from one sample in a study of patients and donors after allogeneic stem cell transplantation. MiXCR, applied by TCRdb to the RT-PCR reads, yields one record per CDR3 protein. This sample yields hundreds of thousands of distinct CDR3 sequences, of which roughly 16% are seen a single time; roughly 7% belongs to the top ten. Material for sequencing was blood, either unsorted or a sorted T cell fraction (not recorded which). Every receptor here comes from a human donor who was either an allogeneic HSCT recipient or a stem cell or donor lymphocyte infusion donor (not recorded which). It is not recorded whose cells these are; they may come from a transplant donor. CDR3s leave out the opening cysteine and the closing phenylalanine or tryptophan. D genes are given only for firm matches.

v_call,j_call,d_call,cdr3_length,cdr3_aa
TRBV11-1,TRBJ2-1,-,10,ASCEQGYEQF
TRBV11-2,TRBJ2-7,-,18,ASSSRAPSNNSPSSYEQY
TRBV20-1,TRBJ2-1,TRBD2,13,SAPTGLAHVNEQF
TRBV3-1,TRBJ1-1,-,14,ASSQDGARPNTEAF
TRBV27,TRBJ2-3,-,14,ASSFSAATGTDTQY
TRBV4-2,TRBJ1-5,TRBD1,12,ASSRGTGRQPQH
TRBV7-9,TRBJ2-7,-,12,ASSLASLVHEQY
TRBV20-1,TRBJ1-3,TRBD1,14,SARDSGGHRGNTIY
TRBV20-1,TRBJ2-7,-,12,SARDFQGTYEQY
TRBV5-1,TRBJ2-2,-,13,ASSLTEIYTGELF
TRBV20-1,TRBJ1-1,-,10,SASYQVAEAF
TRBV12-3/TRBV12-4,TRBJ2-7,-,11,ASSYAGAYEQY
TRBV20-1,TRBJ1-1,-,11,SAPPLRNTEAF
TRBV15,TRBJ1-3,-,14,ATSRDPAASGNTIY
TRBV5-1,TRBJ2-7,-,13,ASSLGPRVSYEQY
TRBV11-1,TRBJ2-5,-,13,ASSLGGTYQETQY
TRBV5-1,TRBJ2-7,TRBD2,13,ASSSGGTSGYEQY
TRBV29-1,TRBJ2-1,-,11,SARYAAYNEQF
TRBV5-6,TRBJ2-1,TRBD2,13,ASSLGGGGYNEQF
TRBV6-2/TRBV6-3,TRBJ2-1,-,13,ASSYLGGAVHEQF
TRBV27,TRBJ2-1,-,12,ASSLGGHPNEQF
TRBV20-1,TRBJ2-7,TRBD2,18,SARDMGPLAGTDAKYEQY
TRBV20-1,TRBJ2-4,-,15,SAPGRRSPLGKNIQY
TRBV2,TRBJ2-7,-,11,ASSERPGDEQY
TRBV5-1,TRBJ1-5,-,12,ASSLDSLNQPQH
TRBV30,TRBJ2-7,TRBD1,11,ACSRGNLYEQY
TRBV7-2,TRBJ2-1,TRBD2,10,ASSPSTGGQF
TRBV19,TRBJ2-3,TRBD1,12,ASTDRGATDTQY